This T cell receptor beta chain was captured by sequencing in a study of neoadjuvant anti-PD-1 for oral cavity cancer. Study-wide context: Patients without progression got a fourth dose around day 43.

Most tumor samples had approximately 5 ug input DNA in two replicates. Clones were read by immunoSEQ multiplex PCR, and TCRdb kept only the in-frame ones, dropping some. This table holds fewer than 25,000 clones, less than 50% found once. Notes on this clone: No antigen is known for it.

Time point described: after neoadjuvant nivolumab, at surgical resection. Study-wide findings and caveats: Greater tumor shrinkage accompanied bigger post-treatment sizes of preexisting clones. Each response group had just a few patients in TCR analyses.

This specimen consisted of tumor tissue, obtained after nivolumab (anti-PD-1) treatment. The receptor's source is a person aged 35-79 years with oral cavity squamous cell carcinoma.

CDR3 amino acids: CASSPSALREQFF. CDR3 nucleotide sequence: TGTGCCAGCAGCCCCAGTGCGTTAAGGGAGCAGTTCTTC. The chain couples TRBV14 to TRBJ2-1; D not resolved. Germline loops: CDR1 SGHDN, CDR2 FVKESK. The CDR3 is made up of 13 amino acids. Trimming took 4 bases from V and 10 from J, leaving 14 bases between them.